What follows are 3 T cell receptor beta chains derived from one specimen sequenced in a study of blood T cells in healthy people across ages. A second PCR of roughly 7 to 11 cycles used a sample-barcoded 5' primer and a J-beta primer mix. TCRdb processed the 5' RACE reads anew with MiXCR; each CDR3 protein has one entry. The top ten clones hold 13% of a sample with around 990,000 distinct CDR3 sequences, around two fifths of them seen once. Input material: blood. These receptor sequences come from a man between 18 and 29 years old in good health.

The genes are TRBV7-9 and TRBJ1-1; D might be TRBD1 (5 bases). The CDR3 covers 14 residues. Germline V lookup: CDR1 SEHNR, CDR2 FQNEAQ (reference sequence). The V end was cut by 4 bases, the J end by 0 bases, with 9 bases between. The CDR3 coding sequence is TGTGCCAGCAGCTCCGGGGCCATGAACACTGAAGCTTTCTTT. Its protein is CASSSGAMNTEAFF.

This clonotype occurred a few times. CDR3 region: CAISAYIDYGYTF. The CDR3 region has the DNA TGTGCCATCAGTGCTTACATCGACTATGGCTACACCTTC. The chain recombines TRBV10-3 with TRBJ1-2; D remains unclear. The CDR3 extends over 13 amino acids. V was trimmed by 4 bases and J by 3 bases, leaving 9 bases between them. Germline lookup yields CDR1 ENHRY and CDR2 SYGVKD.

This clonotype was detected a few times. V gene TRBV5-1 combines with J gene TRBJ1-1, with 7 nucleotides matching TRBD1. Germline CDR1 and CDR2: SGHRS and YFSETQ. The CDR3 spans 17 residues. The V and J ends lost 0 bases and 1 base, in that order; junction bases with no gene match: 9. CDR3 residues: CASSLGDSLFGNTEAFF. The DNA of the CDR3 is TGCGCCAGCAGCTTGGGGGACAGCTTGTTTGGGAACACTGAAGCTTTCTTT.